What follows are 15 T cell receptor beta chains derived from one specimen sequenced in a study of PD-L1 blockade in urothelial cancer. Time point noted: pretreatment peripheral blood. Data came from immunoSEQ multiplex PCR; TCRdb stores just in-frame clones and leaves some out. Of tens of thousands of clones in the sample, 80% to 90% are singletons; the top ten hold roughly 7%. The sample here was PBMCs, taken around atezolizumab (anti-PD-L1) treatment. The receptors come from a man aged 55 to 70 with urothelial cancer.

This chain connects TRBV21-1 to TRBJ2-5; the table's TRBD2 call for D was not verified on the DNA. TRBV21-1 corresponds to a pseudogene. The CDR3 consists of 12 residues. The CDR3 DNA is TGTGCCAGCAGCATTAGCCCGGAGACCCAGTACTTC. Translation: CASSISPETQYF.

This clone was detected a few times. This chain joins TRBV6-5 and TRBJ1-6, with 9 positions matching TRBD1. Germline loops: CDR1 MNHEY, CDR2 SVGAGI. The J segment lost 14 bases and the V segment lost 7 bases, leaving 9 bases of the junction unmatched. The CDR3 contains 13 residues. The CDR3 nucleotides read TGTGCCAGCACCCCGGACAGGGGCATATCCCTCCACTTT. Protein: CASTPDRGISLHF.

This chain joins TRBV7-3 and TRBJ2-3, with a possible D match to TRBD2 (6 bases). V was cut by 5 bases and J by 6 bases, with 12 bases left in between. The CDR3 extends over 13 amino acids. Germline V gene data show CDR1 as SGHTA and CDR2 as FQGTGA. The CDR3 DNA reads as TGTGCCAGCAGCCAATCCGCGGGGGATACGCAGTATTTT. Protein sequence: CASSQSAGDTQYF. Supplemented by reference TRBV7-3 and TRBJ2-3, the full variable domain reads GAGVSQTPSNKVTEKGKYVELRCDPISGHTALYWYRQSLGQGPEFLIYFQGTGAADDSGLPNDRFFAVRPEGSVSTLKIQRTERGDSAVYLCASSQSAGDTQYFGPGTRLTVL.

The chain couples TRBV28 to TRBJ1-5; 8 nucleotides agree with TRBD1. CDR3 size: 14 residues. Per the germline V gene, CDR1 is MDHEN and CDR2 is SYDVKM. Trimming removed 5 bases from V and 6 bases from J; junction bases left unmatched: 6. CDR3 sequence (DNA): TGTGCCAGCAGTCGGACAGGGAATAGTCAGCCCCAGCATTTT. It specifies CASSRTGNSQPQHF.

The chain joins TRBV28 to TRBJ2-6; 7 bases are a match to TRBD1. After removal of 7 bases from V and 0 bases from J, the junction contained 3 bases not matched to a gene. The CDR3 length is 15 residues. Germline CDR1 is MDHEN and CDR2 is SYDVKM. The CDR3, as DNA: TGTGCCAGCAAAGGGGGCCCCTCTGGGGCCAACGTCCTGACTTTC. Translating it yields CASKGGPSGANVLTF.

The chain combines TRBV6-1 with TRBJ1-4; TRBD1 aligns across 9 bases. The CDR3 runs 15 residues. Germline V CDR1 and CDR2: MNHNS, SASEGT. V dropped 6 bases and J dropped 8; count of bases not matched to a gene: 10. CDR3 region: CASRDRGQSEEKLFF. The CDR3 bases are TGTGCCAGCAGGGACAGGGGACAGAGTGAAGAAAAACTGTTTTTT.

This chain uses TRBV6-1 with TRBJ2-3; 9 nucleotides agree with TRBD1. The CDR3 runs 16 residues. Germline CDR1 is MNHNS and CDR2 is SASEGT. V dropped 0 bases and J dropped 0; count of bases not matched to a gene: 1. The CDR3 DNA reads as TGTGCCAGCAGTGAAGCAGGGACAGGGAGCACAGATACGCAGTATTTT. It is translated as CASSEAGTGSTDTQYF.

The count of this clone is one. J is TRBJ2-2 and V is TRBV28; 10 bases align to TRBD2. V shed 2 bases and J 7 bases; nucleotides not matched to a gene: 13. The germline CDR1 and CDR2 sequences are MDHEN and SYDVKM. The CDR3 covers 18 residues. The CDR3 DNA reads as TGTGCCAGCAGTTTAAATGGGATTAGCGGGGGGACCGTCGGGGAGCTGTTTTTT. Its protein product is CASSLNGISGGTVGELFF. The entire variable domain, with the rest obtained from reference TRBV28 and TRBJ2-2, is as follows: DVKVTQSSRYLVKRTGEKVFLECVQDMDHENMFWYRQDPGLGLRLIYFSYDVKMKEKGDIPEGYSVSREKKERFSLILESASTNQTSMYLCASSLNGISGGTVGELFFGEGSRLTVL.

In DNA form, the CDR3 reads TGTGCCAGCAGTTCAAGGACAGGGGGTCAGCCCCAGCATTTT. Amino acids: CASSSRTGGQPQHF. This rearrangement joins TRBV28 to TRBJ1-5, with 10 bases aligning to TRBD1. This CDR3 contains 14 residues. Losses at the gene ends were 4 bases for V and 6 bases for J; bases not matched to a gene: 3. Looked up from germline, CDR1 is MDHEN and CDR2 is SYDVKM.

The chain carries TRBV29-1 and TRBJ2-1, with TRBD2 matching 9 bases. CDR1 SQVTM and CDR2 ANQGSEA come from the germline V gene. The CDR3 spans 15 residues. The J segment lost 9 bases and the V segment lost 6 bases, leaving 15 bases of the junction unmatched. CDR3 DNA sequence: TGCAGCGTCGACTTAGCTAGCGGGGAGGGGAGTGAGCAGTTCTTC. This encodes CSVDLASGEGSEQFF.

The V gene is TRBV19, the J gene TRBJ1-1, with D tentatively TRBD1 (6 bases). CDR1 is LNHDA, CDR2 SQIVND, per germline (reference sequence). Trimming left V 1 base short and J 4 bases short, with 13 bases between. This CDR3 region has 15 residues. CDR3: CASSIGGGAGTEAFF. Written as DNA, the CDR3 is TGTGCCAGTAGTATAGGTGGGGGGGCCGGCACTGAAGCTTTCTTT.

V and J are TRBV7-6 and TRBJ2-5; 13 nucleotides match TRBD2. Germline lookup yields CDR1 SGHVS and CDR2 FNYEAQ. With V trimmed by 3 bases and J by 2 bases, 3 bases remained unmatched. This CDR3 comprises 16 residues. CDR3 coding DNA: TGTGCCAGCAGCTTGGGACTAGCGGGGCTACAAGAGACCCAGTACTTC. This gives the protein CASSLGLAGLQETQYF.

The chain joins TRBV19 to TRBJ1-6, with 9 positions matching TRBD1. Looked up from germline, CDR1 is LNHDA and CDR2 is SQIVND (reference sequence). The V and J ends lost 1 base and 9 bases, in that order; junction bases with no gene match: 7. The CDR3 has 16 amino acids. The CDR3 bases are TGTGCCAGTAGTATAGTGACCGGGACAGGGCTTTCACCCCTCCACTTT. Its translation is CASSIVTGTGLSPLHF.

The gene calls are TRBV5-1 and TRBJ1-1, with 11 bases aligning to TRBD1. V lost 0 bases and J lost 4; bases outside the gene matches: 8. The CDR3 runs 17 residues. CDR1 and CDR2 from the germline V gene are SGHRS and YFSETQ. The CDR3 nucleotides are TGCGCCAGCAGCTTGGACTTCTGGACAGGGGGCACCACTGAAGCTTTCTTT. Translated, it gives CASSLDFWTGGTTEAFF.

V usage is TRBV30 and J usage is TRBJ1-2; 11 bases fit TRBD1. Germline V gene lookup returns CDR1 GTSNPN and CDR2 SVGIG (reference sequence). The CDR3 sequence is 16 residues long. V shed 6 bases and J 1 base; nucleotides not matched to a gene: 10. CDR3 sequence reads: CACHGQGAYSNYGYTF. Written as DNA, the CDR3 is TGTGCCTGTCACGGACAGGGGGCCTATAGTAACTATGGCTACACCTTC.